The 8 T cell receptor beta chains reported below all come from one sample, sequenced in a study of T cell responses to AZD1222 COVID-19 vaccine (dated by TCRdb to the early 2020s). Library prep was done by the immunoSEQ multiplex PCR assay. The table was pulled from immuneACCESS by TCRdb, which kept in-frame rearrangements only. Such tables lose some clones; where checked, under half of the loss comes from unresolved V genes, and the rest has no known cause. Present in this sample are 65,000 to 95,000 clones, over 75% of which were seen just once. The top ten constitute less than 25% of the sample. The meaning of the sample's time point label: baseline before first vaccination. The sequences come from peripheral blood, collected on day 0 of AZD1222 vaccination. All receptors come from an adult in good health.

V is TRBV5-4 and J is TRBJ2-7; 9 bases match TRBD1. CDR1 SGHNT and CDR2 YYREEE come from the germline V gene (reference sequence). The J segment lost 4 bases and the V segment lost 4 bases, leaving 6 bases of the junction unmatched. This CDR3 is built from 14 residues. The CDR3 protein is CASSLDRGQYEQYF. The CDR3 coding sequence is TGTGCCAGCAGCCTGGACAGGGGCCAATACGAGCAGTACTTC.

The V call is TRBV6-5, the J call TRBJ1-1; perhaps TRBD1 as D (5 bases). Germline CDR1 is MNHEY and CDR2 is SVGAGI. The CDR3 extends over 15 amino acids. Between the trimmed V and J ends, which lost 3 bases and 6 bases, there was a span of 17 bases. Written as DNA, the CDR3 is TGTGCCAGCAGTTATAAGCCTGGTAGGGGTTCTGAAGCTTTCTTT. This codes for CASSYKPGRGSEAFF.

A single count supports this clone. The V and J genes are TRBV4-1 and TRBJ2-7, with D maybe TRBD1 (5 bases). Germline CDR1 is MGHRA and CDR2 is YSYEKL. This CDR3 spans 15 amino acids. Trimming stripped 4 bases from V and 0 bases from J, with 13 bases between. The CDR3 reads CASSLQRGYSYEQYF. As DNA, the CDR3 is TGCGCCAGCAGCCTCCAAAGGGGTTACTCCTACGAGCAGTACTTC.

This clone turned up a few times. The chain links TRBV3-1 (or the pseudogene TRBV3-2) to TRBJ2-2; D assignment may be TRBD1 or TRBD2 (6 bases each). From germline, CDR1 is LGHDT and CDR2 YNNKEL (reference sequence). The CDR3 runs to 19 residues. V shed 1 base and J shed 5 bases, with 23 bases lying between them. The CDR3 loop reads CASSQAAFSGRGRTGELFF. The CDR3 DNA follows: TGTGCCAGCAGCCAAGCGGCCTTCTCTGGTCGGGGGCGAACCGGGGAGCTGTTTTTT.

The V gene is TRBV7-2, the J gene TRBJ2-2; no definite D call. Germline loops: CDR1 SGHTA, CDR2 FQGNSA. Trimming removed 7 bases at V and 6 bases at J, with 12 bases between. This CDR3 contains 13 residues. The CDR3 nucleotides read TGTGCCAGCACCAAGGACCGTTCCGGGGAGCTGTTTTTT. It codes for CASTKDRSGELFF.

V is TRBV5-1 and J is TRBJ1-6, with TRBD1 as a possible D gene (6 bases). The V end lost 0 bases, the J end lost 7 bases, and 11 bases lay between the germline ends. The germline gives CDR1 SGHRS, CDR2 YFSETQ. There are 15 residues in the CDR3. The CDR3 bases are TGCGCCAGCAGCTTGGGAACAGGGTTAAATTCACCCCTCCACTTT. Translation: CASSLGTGLNSPLHF.

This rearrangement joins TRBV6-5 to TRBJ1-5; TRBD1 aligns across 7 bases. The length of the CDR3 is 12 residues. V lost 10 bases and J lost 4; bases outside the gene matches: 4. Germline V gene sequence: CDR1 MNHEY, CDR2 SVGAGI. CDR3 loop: CATRGGNQPQHF. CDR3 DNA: TGTGCCACCAGGGGGGGGAATCAGCCCCAGCATTTT.

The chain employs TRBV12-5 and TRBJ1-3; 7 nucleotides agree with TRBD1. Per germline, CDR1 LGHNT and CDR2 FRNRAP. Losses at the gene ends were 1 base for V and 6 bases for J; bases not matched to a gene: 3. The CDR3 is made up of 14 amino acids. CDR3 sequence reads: CASGLGQGENTIYF. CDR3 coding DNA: TGTGCTAGTGGTTTGGGACAGGGTGAAAACACCATATATTTT. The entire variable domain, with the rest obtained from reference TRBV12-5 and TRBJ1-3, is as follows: DARVTQTPRHKVTEMGQEVTMRCQPILGHNTVFWYRQTMMQGLELLAYFRNRAPLDDSGMPKDRFSAEMPDATLATLKIQPSEPRDSAVYFCASGLGQGENTIYFGEGSWLTVV.